The rows below give T cell receptor beta chains drawn from one sample of a study of CD8+CD57+ T cells in acquired aplastic anemia. Using its own MiXCR run on the reads, TCRdb lists one record per CDR3 protein. The sample includes some 290,000 distinct CDR3 sequences, approximately 55% seen only once; the top ten take 6.5% to 10%. Source material: sorted CD4+, CD8+, or CD8+CD57+ T cells (not recorded which) from PBMCs. These receptors were taken from a human donor with severe aplastic anemia or a healthy control (not recorded which). Both conserved end residues are part of each CDR3. A D gene is named only where the DNA matches it firmly. A row's size may be missing; if present it is once, few, many or a size class.

clone size	V gene	J gene	D gene	CDR3 protein	CDR3 DNA
NA	TRBV5-1	TRBJ2-3	NA	CATSDLAGTNTDTQYF	TGTGCCACCAGTGACCTTGCCGGGACAAACACAGATACGCAGTATTTT
NA	TRBV29-1	TRBJ2-1	NA	CSVKGRTYNEQFF	TGCAGCGTAAAAGGACGGACGTACAATGAGCAGTTCTTC
NA	TRBV20-1	TRBJ2-7	NA	CSARPRTTYEQYF	TGCAGTGCTAGGCCCAGGACTACCTACGAGCAGTACTTC
NA	TRBV7-6	TRBJ2-5	NA	CASSVDQGETQYF	TGTGCTAGCAGCGTTGACCAGGGCGAGACCCAGTACTTC
once	TRBV5-5	TRBJ1-2	NA	CASSYGAQNYGYTF	TGTGCCAGCAGCTACGGGGCGCAGAACTATGGCTACACCTTC
NA	TRBV7-2	TRBJ1-1	NA	CASSDQMNTAASF	TGTGCCAGCAGCGATCAGATGAACACTGCAGCTTCCTTT
NA	TRBV6-5	TRBJ2-7	NA	CASSLHGASYEQYF	TGTGCCAGCAGTCTCCATGGGGCCTCCTACGAGCAGTACTTC
many	TRBV7-8	TRBJ1-2	NA	CASSLRTGQKANYGYTF	TGTGCCAGCAGCTTAAGAACCGGACAGAAAGCTAACTATGGCTACACCTTC
NA	TRBV9	TRBJ2-3	TRBD1	CASSARDRSTDTQYF	TGTGCCAGCAGCGCTCGGGACAGGAGCACAGATACGCAGTATTTT
few	TRBV7-6	TRBJ2-1	NA	CASSLMAGSNNEQFF	TGTGCCAGCAGCTTAATGGCGGGGAGCAACAATGAGCAGTTCTTC
NA	TRBV5-1	TRBJ1-5	NA	CASSLGPGEAGQPQHF	TGCGCCAGCAGCTTAGGTCCGGGCGAGGCGGGTCAGCCCCAGCATTTT
few	TRBV10-3	TRBJ1-3	NA	CAISDDQGYTIYF	TGTGCCATCAGTGACGATCAGGGCTACACCATATATTTT
NA	TRBV4-3	TRBJ1-2	TRBD1	CASSPQEGTGWYGYTF	TGCGCCAGCAGCCCCCAAGAGGGGACAGGGTGGTATGGCTACACCTTC
NA	TRBV7-8	TRBJ2-6	NA	CASSLGFGANVLTF	TGTGCCAGCAGCCTGGGCTTCGGGGCCAACGTCCTGACTTTC
NA	TRBV2	TRBJ1-2	NA	CASSVPGQGYTF	TGTGCCAGCAGTGTCCCGGGACAAGGCTACACCTTC
NA	TRBV20-1	TRBJ1-1	NA	CSANHRARVTEAFF	TGCAGTGCTAACCATAGGGCACGAGTCACTGAAGCTTTCTTT
NA	TRBV7-9	TRBJ1-3	NA	CASSLTGGISPLHFGNTIYF	NA
many	TRBV6-5	TRBJ2-1	TRBD2	CASSPPGLEVQFF	TGTGCCAGCAGTCCACCGGGACTAGAGGTGCAGTTCTTC
many	TRBV20-1	TRBJ2-7	NA	CSAASETYEQYF	TGCAGTGCTGCCAGTGAAACCTACGAGCAGTACTTC
NA	TRBV6-6	TRBJ1-1	NA	CASSSPSWTGSTEAFF	TGTGCCAGCAGTTCGCCCTCGTGGACCGGGAGCACTGAAGCTTTCTTT
once	TRBV5-1	TRBJ2-1	NA	CASSLQPSSLTGGQFF	TGCGCCAGCAGCTTGCAACCTAGCAGCCTGACAGGAGGGCAGTTCTTC
NA	TRBV10-1	TRBJ1-5	NA	CASIQDRSVQPQHF	TGCGCCAGCATTCAAGACAGGTCGGTGCAGCCCCAGCATTTT
NA	TRBV20-1	TRBJ2-2	NA	CSARGSNSDGGELFF	TGCAGTGCTAGGGGTAGTAATTCCGACGGCGGGGAGCTGTTTTTT
many	TRBV5-4	TRBJ2-3	NA	CASSMGFPSTDTQYF	TGTGCCAGCAGCATGGGATTCCCTAGCACAGATACGCAGTATTTT
many	TRBV19	TRBJ1-4	NA	CASSRTTNEKLFF	TGTGCCAGTTCGAGGACAACTAATGAAAAACTGTTTTTT
NA	TRBV5-1	TRBJ1-2	NA	CASTPEPSGDYGYTF	TGCGCCAGCACCCCTGAACCCTCCGGGGACTATGGCTACACCTTC
few	TRBV12-3/TRBV12-4	TRBJ2-2	NA	CASSFRRTGELFF	TGTGCCAGCAGTTTTAGGCGCACCGGGGAGCTGTTTTTT
many	TRBV6-2/TRBV6-3	TRBJ2-3	NA	CASSSGPSTDTQYF	TGTGCCAGCAGTAGCGGACCTAGCACAGATACGCAGTATTTT
NA	TRBV30	TRBJ2-7	NA	CAWRKGAYEQYF	TGTGCCTGGAGGAAGGGCGCTTACGAGCAGTACTTC
NA	TRBV6-6	TRBJ2-5	TRBD2	CASTVAGDLWETQYF	TGTGCCAGCACTGTAGCGGGAGACCTGTGGGAGACCCAGTACTTC
NA	TRBV7-2	TRBJ1-2	NA	CASSDGAVSCGYTF	TGTGCCAGCAGCGACGGAGCGGTCTCGTGTGGCTACACCTTC
NA	TRBV24-1	TRBJ2-5	NA	CATSRICVRYF	TGTGCCACCAGTCGAATTTGTGTCCGTTACTTC
NA	TRBV12-3/TRBV12-4	TRBJ1-5	TRBD1	CASTTGTGGAGSNQPQHF	TGTGCCAGCACCACCGGGACAGGGGGCGCGGGGAGCAATCAGCCCCAGCATTTT
NA	TRBV20-1	TRBJ1-4	TRBD1	CSARHPGQGDEKLFF	TGCAGTGCTAGGCACCCGGGACAGGGAGATGAAAAACTGTTTTTT
once	TRBV7-8	TRBJ2-1	NA	CASSLGGVGYNEQFF	TGTGCCAGCAGCTTAGGAGGGGTGGGATACAATGAGCAGTTCTTC
NA	TRBV24-1	TRBJ2-5	TRBD1	CATSDPGQGVETQYF	TGTGCCACCAGTGACCCCGGACAGGGGGTAGAGACCCAGTACTTC
NA	TRBV7-8	TRBJ2-7	TRBD2	CASSLPTSGPYEQYF	TGTGCCAGCAGCTTACCGACTAGCGGTCCCTACGAGCAGTACTTC
NA	TRBV2	TRBJ1-4	NA	CASGATNEKLFF	TGTGCCAGCGGAGCAACTAATGAAAAACTGTTTTTT
NA	TRBV19	TRBJ1-1	TRBD1	CASNRGGREAFF	TGTGCCAGTAACAGGGGGGGACGTGAAGCTTTCTTT
NA	TRBV10-1	TRBJ2-5	TRBD2	CASSPWGLAGGHQETQYF	TGCGCCAGCAGTCCCTGGGGACTAGCGGGGGGCCACCAAGAGACCCAGTACTTC